A selection of T cell receptor beta chains follows, all from one sample in a study of blood T cell repertoires in COVID-19. Profiled with immunoSEQ multiplex PCR; TCRdb holds only in-frame clones, not every one. The table shows 150,000 to 180,000 clones, with around 84% occurring only once. The specimen sequenced was peripheral blood. The receptors originated from an elderly man with acute or convalescent COVID-19. CDR3s leave out the opening cysteine and the closing phenylalanine or tryptophan.

v_gene	j_gene	CDR3aa
TRBV5-8	TRBJ1-5	ASSLEAVSNQPQH
TRBV5-4	TRBJ2-2	ASSPRQGGGTGELF
TRBV19	TRBJ2-3	ASSPPGQGSDTQY
TRBV27	TRBJ1-5	ASSPRYDQPQH
TRBV12-5	TRBJ1-1	ASSPSAEAF
TRBV2	TRBJ2-3	ASSLPGQGTDTQY
TRBV6-2/TRBV6-3	TRBJ1-5	ASSYSVVKNQPQH
TRBV19	TRBJ1-5	AGGQGFNQPQH
TRBV18	TRBJ1-1	ASSPLGGPNTEAF
TRBV4-3	TRBJ1-5	ASSQDTGGWNQPQH